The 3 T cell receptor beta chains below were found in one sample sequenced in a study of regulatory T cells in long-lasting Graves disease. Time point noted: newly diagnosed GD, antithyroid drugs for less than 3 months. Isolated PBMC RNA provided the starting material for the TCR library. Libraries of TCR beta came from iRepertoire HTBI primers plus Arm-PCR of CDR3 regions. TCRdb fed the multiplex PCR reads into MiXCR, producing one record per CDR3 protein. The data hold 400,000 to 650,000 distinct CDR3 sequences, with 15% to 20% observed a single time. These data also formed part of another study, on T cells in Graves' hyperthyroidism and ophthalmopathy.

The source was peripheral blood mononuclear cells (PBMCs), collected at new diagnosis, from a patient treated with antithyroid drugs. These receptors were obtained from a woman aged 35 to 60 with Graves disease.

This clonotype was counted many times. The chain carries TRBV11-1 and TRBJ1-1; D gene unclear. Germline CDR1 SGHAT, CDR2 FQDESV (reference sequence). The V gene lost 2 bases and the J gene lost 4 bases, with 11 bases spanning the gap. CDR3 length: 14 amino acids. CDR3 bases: TGTGCCAGCAGCTTACCTGGAGGTAGCACTGAAGCTTTCTTT. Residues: CASSLPGGSTEAFF.

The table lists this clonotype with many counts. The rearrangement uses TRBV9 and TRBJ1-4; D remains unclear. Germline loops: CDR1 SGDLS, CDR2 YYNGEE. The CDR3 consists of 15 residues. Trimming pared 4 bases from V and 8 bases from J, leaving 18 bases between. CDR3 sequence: CASSMSEDPAEKLFF. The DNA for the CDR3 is TGTGCCAGCAGCATGTCCGAGGACCCCGCGGAAAAACTGTTTTTT.

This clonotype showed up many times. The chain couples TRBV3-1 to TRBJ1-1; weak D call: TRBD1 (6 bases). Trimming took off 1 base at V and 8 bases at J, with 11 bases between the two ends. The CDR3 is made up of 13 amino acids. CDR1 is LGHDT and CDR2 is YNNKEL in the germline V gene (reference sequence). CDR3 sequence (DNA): TGTGCCAGCAGCCAAGGTGAGGGGGTAGAAGCTTTCTTT. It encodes CASSQGEGVEAFF.